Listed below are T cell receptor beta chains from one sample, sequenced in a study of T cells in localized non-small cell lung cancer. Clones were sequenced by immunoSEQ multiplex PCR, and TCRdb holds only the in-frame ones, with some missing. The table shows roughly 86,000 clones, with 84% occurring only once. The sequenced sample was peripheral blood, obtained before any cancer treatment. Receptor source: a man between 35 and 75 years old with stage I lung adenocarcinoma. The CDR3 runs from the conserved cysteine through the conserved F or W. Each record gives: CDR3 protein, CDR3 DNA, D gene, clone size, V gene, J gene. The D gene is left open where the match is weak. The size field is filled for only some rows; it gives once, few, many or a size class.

CASSPQRGEEQFF	TGTGCCAGCAGCCCTCAGCGGGGGGAAGAGCAGTTCTTC	TRBD2	.	TRBV7-7	TRBJ2-1
CSAVGDRENIQYF	TGCAGCGCTGTTGGGGATAGGGAAAACATTCAGTACTTC	.	.	TRBV29-1	TRBJ2-4
CAWSMTRTTNEKLFF	TGTGCCTGGAGTATGACACGAACAACTAATGAAAAACTGTTTTTT	.	once	TRBV30	TRBJ1-4
CASSPGTSYEQYF	TGTGCCAGCAGCCCGGGTACTTCCTACGAGCAGTACTTC	.	.	TRBV14	TRBJ2-7
CASSFRGHSEKLFF	TGCGCCAGCAGCTTCAGGGGGCATAGTGAAAAACTGTTTTTT	TRBD1	.	TRBV5-1	TRBJ1-4
CASSHSRDTALGETQYF	TGTGCCAGCAGCCATTCTCGGGACACCGCGTTGGGGGAGACCCAGTACTTC	.	once	TRBV4-2	TRBJ2-5
CASSDRSGRANYGYTF	TGTGCCAGCAGCGATCGTTCGGGAAGGGCTAACTATGGCTACACCTTC	.	.	TRBV7-2	TRBJ1-2
CASSSGGFGNTIYF	TGTGCCAGCAGCTCGGGGGGGTTTGGAAACACCATATATTTT	.	many	TRBV5-6	TRBJ1-3
CASSQAGTGDHEQYF	TGTGCCAGCAGCCAAGCTGGGACAGGGGACCACGAGCAGTACTTC	TRBD1	.	TRBV14	TRBJ2-7
CASSWGATYEQYF	TGTGCCAGCAGCTGGGGGGCCACCTACGAGCAGTACTTC	.	.	TRBV7-2	TRBJ2-7
CASSLQSRTDTQYF	TGTGCCAGCAGCTTACAGTCGCGGACAGATACGCAGTATTTT	.	.	TRBV7-2	TRBJ2-3
CASSKQRTSGGETQYF	TGTGCCAGCAGCAAACAAAGGACTAGCGGCGGAGAGACCCAGTACTTC	TRBD2	.	TRBV7-2	TRBJ2-5
CAWSVLYGYTF	TGTGCCTGGAGTGTACTGTATGGCTACACCTTC	.	few	TRBV30	TRBJ1-2
CATPDGYTDTQYF	TGTGCCACCCCAGACGGATACACAGATACGCAGTATTTT	.	.	TRBV28	TRBJ2-3
CASTGTDTQYF	TGTGCCAGCACTGGCACAGATACGCAGTATTTT	.	.	TRBV28	TRBJ2-3
CASSQSGLAGARTGELFF	TGCGCCAGCAGCCAATCGGGACTAGCGGGAGCACGGACCGGGGAGCTGTTTTTT	TRBD2	.	TRBV4-1	TRBJ2-2
CASSGETGTLYEQYF	TGTGCCAGCAGTGGGGAGACAGGGACCCTCTACGAGCAGTACTTC	TRBD1	.	TRBV28	TRBJ2-7
CASSYSWDRETQYF	TGTGCCAGCAGCTACTCCTGGGACAGGGAGACCCAGTACTTC	TRBD1	.	TRBV9	TRBJ2-5
CAWMAEYYGYTF	TGTGCCTGGATGGCCGAGTACTATGGCTACACCTTC	.	.	TRBV30	TRBJ1-2
CASSLDGLAGEDEQYF	TGTGCCAGCAGCTTGGACGGGCTAGCGGGAGAGGACGAGCAGTACTTC	TRBD2	.	TRBV5-6	TRBJ2-7
CASSWAGQGGPYEQYF	TGTGCCAGCAGTTGGGCCGGACAGGGGGGACCCTACGAGCAGTACTTC	TRBD1	.	TRBV28	TRBJ2-7
CASSLWALGESSYNEQFF	TGTGCCAGCAGCTTATGGGCTCTGGGGGAGAGCTCCTACAATGAGCAGTTCTTC	.	.	TRBV7-2	TRBJ2-1
CASRGEITDTQYF	TGTGCCAGCAGAGGGGAGATCACAGATACGCAGTATTTT	.	.	TRBV2	TRBJ2-3